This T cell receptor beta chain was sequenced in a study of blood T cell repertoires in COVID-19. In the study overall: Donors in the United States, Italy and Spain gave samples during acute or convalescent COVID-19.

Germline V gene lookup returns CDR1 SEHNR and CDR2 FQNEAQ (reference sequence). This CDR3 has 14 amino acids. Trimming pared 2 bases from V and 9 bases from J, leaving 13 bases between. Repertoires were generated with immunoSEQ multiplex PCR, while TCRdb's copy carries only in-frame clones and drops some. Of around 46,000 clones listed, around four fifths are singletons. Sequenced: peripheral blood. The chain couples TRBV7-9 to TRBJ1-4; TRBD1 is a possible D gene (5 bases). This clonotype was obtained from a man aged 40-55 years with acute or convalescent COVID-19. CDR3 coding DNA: TGTGCCAGCAGCTTAACAGGTCTTACGAAAAAACTGTTTTTT. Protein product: CASSLTGLTKKLFF.